This is a list of T cell receptor beta chains from one sample in a study of shared clonotypes between healthy human individuals. Repertoires were generated with immunoSEQ multiplex PCR, while TCRdb's copy carries only in-frame clones and drops some. In the table there are some 2 million clones, roughly 94% of which are singletons. Material for sequencing was naive CD4+ T cells sorted from blood. The receptor source for this set is a man younger than 35 in good health. Both conserved end residues are part of each CDR3. The order of the fields is D gene, V gene, J gene, clone size, CDR3 protein, CDR3 DNA. The D gene is left open where the match is weak. Clone size is stated in some rows and not others, as once, few, many or a class when expanded.

d_call: NA; v_call: TRBV7-2; j_call: TRBJ1-2; clone_size: NA; cdr3_aa: CASSLQGGPNVYGYTF; cdr3_nt: TGTGCCAGCAGCTTGCAGGGCGGTCCCAATGTCTATGGCTACACCTTC
d_call: NA; v_call: TRBV6-1; j_call: TRBJ1-2; clone_size: NA; cdr3_aa: CASSAFSVNYGYTF; cdr3_nt: TGTGCCAGCAGTGCTTTCTCGGTTAACTATGGCTACACCTTC
d_call: TRBD2; v_call: TRBV4-2; j_call: TRBJ2-3; clone_size: NA; cdr3_aa: CASSHLGLAQGGDTQYF; cdr3_nt: TGTGCCAGCAGCCACCTCGGACTAGCGCAAGGAGGAGATACGCAGTATTTT
d_call: NA; v_call: TRBV7-9; j_call: TRBJ1-5; clone_size: once; cdr3_aa: CASSLSSGPPQHF; cdr3_nt: TGTGCCAGCAGCTTAAGTTCCGGGCCCCCCCAGCATTTT
d_call: TRBD2; v_call: TRBV30; j_call: TRBJ2-1; clone_size: NA; cdr3_aa: CAWSLRGRQDLAGVPFYNEQFF; cdr3_nt: TGTGCCTGGAGTTTGAGAGGACGGCAAGACCTAGCGGGGGTTCCCTTTTACAATGAGCAGTTCTTC
d_call: NA; v_call: TRBV6-5; j_call: TRBJ1-5; clone_size: once; cdr3_aa: CASSPFGRGNQPQHF; cdr3_nt: TGTGCCAGCAGCCCATTCGGGCGGGGAAATCAGCCCCAGCATTTT
d_call: NA; v_call: TRBV9; j_call: TRBJ1-1; clone_size: once; cdr3_aa: CASSVEEGLEAFF; cdr3_nt: TGTGCCAGCAGCGTAGAGGAGGGCCTTGAAGCTTTCTTT
d_call: TRBD1; v_call: TRBV5-1; j_call: TRBJ1-2; clone_size: NA; cdr3_aa: CASSYGTGDGYTF; cdr3_nt: TGCGCCAGCAGCTACGGGACAGGGGATGGCTACACCTTC
d_call: NA; v_call: TRBV7-9; j_call: TRBJ1-5; clone_size: NA; cdr3_aa: CASSLDVIGQAYQPQHF; cdr3_nt: TGTGCCAGCAGCTTAGATGTGATCGGGCAGGCCTATCAGCCCCAGCATTTT
d_call: NA; v_call: TRBV7-9; j_call: TRBJ1-6; clone_size: NA; cdr3_aa: CASSLGGAIYNSPLHF; cdr3_nt: TGTGCCAGCAGCTTAGGCGGGGCTATCTATAATTCACCCCTCCACTTT
d_call: NA; v_call: TRBV7-2; j_call: TRBJ1-2; clone_size: NA; cdr3_aa: CASSLDSRGYTF; cdr3_nt: TGTGCCAGCAGCTTAGACAGTCGCGGCTACACCTTC
d_call: NA; v_call: TRBV5-1; j_call: TRBJ1-6; clone_size: NA; cdr3_aa: CASSLGLGANSPLHF; cdr3_nt: TGCGCCAGCAGCTTGGGGCTGGGTGCCAATTCACCCCTCCACTTT
d_call: NA; v_call: TRBV19; j_call: TRBJ2-2; clone_size: NA; cdr3_aa: CASSIVQGRTGELFF; cdr3_nt: TGTGCCAGTAGTATAGTACAGGGGAGGACCGGGGAGCTGTTTTTT
d_call: NA; v_call: TRBV4-1; j_call: TRBJ2-7; clone_size: NA; cdr3_aa: CASSHGEDYIYEQYF; cdr3_nt: TGCGCCAGCAGCCACGGTGAAGACTATATATACGAGCAGTACTTC
d_call: NA; v_call: TRBV9; j_call: TRBJ2-1; clone_size: NA; cdr3_aa: CASSGVAEQFF; cdr3_nt: TGTGCCAGCAGCGGGGTAGCTGAGCAGTTCTTC
d_call: NA; v_call: TRBV5-4; j_call: TRBJ2-6; clone_size: NA; cdr3_aa: CASSLDPAGAESGANVLTF; cdr3_nt: TGTGCCAGCAGCTTGGATCCGGCAGGGGCCGAGTCTGGGGCCAACGTCCTGACTTTC
d_call: NA; v_call: TRBV10-1; j_call: TRBJ1-4; clone_size: NA; cdr3_aa: CASTRGEKLFF; cdr3_nt: TGCGCCAGTACACGAGGGGAAAAACTGTTTTTT
d_call: NA; v_call: TRBV30; j_call: TRBJ1-3; clone_size: NA; cdr3_aa: CASGGATASYSSGNTIYF; cdr3_nt: TGTGCCTCTGGAGGTGCGACAGCCTCCTATAGCTCTGGAAACACCATATATTTT
d_call: TRBD1; v_call: TRBV9; j_call: TRBJ2-7; clone_size: NA; cdr3_aa: CASSVATGQAYEQYF; cdr3_nt: TGTGCCAGCAGCGTAGCTACGGGACAGGCCTACGAGCAGTACTTC
d_call: TRBD2; v_call: TRBV29-1; j_call: TRBJ2-5; clone_size: NA; cdr3_aa: CSVERLAGAWGETQYF; cdr3_nt: TGCAGCGTTGAACGCCTAGCGGGGGCCTGGGGAGAGACCCAGTACTTC
d_call: NA; v_call: TRBV29-1; j_call: TRBJ1-5; clone_size: NA; cdr3_aa: CSVAGAPNQPQHF; cdr3_nt: TGCAGCGTTGCCGGGGCTCCCAATCAGCCCCAGCATTTT
d_call: TRBD2; v_call: TRBV5-4; j_call: TRBJ2-7; clone_size: NA; cdr3_aa: CASREGTSGSYEQYF; cdr3_nt: TGTGCCAGCAGGGAGGGGACTAGCGGGAGCTACGAGCAGTACTTC
d_call: NA; v_call: TRBV6-5; j_call: TRBJ1-1; clone_size: NA; cdr3_aa: CASRTRDSNTEAFF; cdr3_nt: TGTGCCAGCAGAACCCGGGATTCGAACACTGAAGCTTTCTTT
d_call: TRBD1; v_call: TRBV29-1; j_call: TRBJ2-3; clone_size: NA; cdr3_aa: CSVFKGQYTDTQYF; cdr3_nt: TGCAGCGTTTTTAAGGGACAGTACACAGATACGCAGTATTTT